This T cell receptor beta chain was recorded in a study of T cell repertoires in cytomegalovirus infection (dated 2019 in TCRdb). As for the study more broadly: The peptide stimulations were aimed at well-studied HLA-B-restricted epitopes as well as recently identified HLA-C-restricted CMV epitopes, whose presentation resists viral immunomodulation. Donor HLA type was relevant to the analysis, because carriage of CMV infection together with the matching HLA type was indicated by public TCR beta signatures.

This clonotype was observed a few times. Its antigen is still unknown. The input lacks base qualities; no much larger clone sits a single base away. Unmatched junction bases come to 2, with V trimmed by 2 bases and J by 2 bases. Taken from cysteine to phenylalanine, the CDR3 has 16 residues. CDR3 DNA only is kept here, 48 bases in frame from base 1. According to the germline V gene (reference sequence), CDR1 reads SEHNR and CDR2 reads FQNEAQ. TCRdb records Illumina HiSeq 1500 as the sequencer. TCRdb redid the processing of the public reads, applying fastp at Q25 and MiXCR, and retained in-frame beta chains. Rows merge per CDR3 protein into single entries with the most common DNA and genes. The sample table lists some 220,000 distinct CDR3 sequences, about 39% of them with a count of one. The top ten clonotypes cover 59% of the sample. Reading the label with the study, this specimen's treatment or condition is: in vitro stimulation with specific CMV peptide epitopes to enrich CMV-specific T cells.

The full study reports these points: The ex vivo response was dominated by HLA-C-restricted CMV-specific TCR beta clonotypes, and the single most frequent clonotype in two of eight donors was supplied by these HLA-C-restricted clonotypes. Cumulative frequency of public TCR beta family members discriminated carriers of CMV infection plus the relevant HLA type in this cohort and an independent approximately 370-donor cohort.

The rearrangement combines TRBV7-9 with TRBJ2-1; a stretch of 11 junction bases matches TRBD2. The input for sequencing was CD8+ T cells from cultured PBMCs, taken from culture after CMV antigen stimulation. The receptor was isolated from a human donor in good health (CMV status not recorded). Some clones in this sample may be carry-over from other donors' samples. The CDR3 protein: CASSLPGLAAYNEQFF. The sequence in DNA is TGTGCCAGCAGCTTACCGGGACTAGCGGCCTACAATGAGCAGTTCTTC.